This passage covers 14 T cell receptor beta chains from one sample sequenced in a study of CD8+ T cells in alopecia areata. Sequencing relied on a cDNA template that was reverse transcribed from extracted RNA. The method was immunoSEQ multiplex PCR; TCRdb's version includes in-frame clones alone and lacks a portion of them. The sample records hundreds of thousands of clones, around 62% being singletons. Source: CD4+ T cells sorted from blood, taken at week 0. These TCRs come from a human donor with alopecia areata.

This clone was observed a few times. The CDR3 loop reads CSGQGPISREQYF. In nucleotides, the CDR3 is TGCAGCGGACAGGGCCCCATTTCGCGGGAGCAGTACTTC. The rearrangement links TRBV29-1 to TRBJ2-7, with TRBD1 matching 7 bases. This CDR3 is 13 amino acids long. With 7 bases clipped from V and 7 bases from J, the junction kept 13 bases outside the gene matches. Germline V gene sequence: CDR1 SQVTM, CDR2 ANQGSEA.

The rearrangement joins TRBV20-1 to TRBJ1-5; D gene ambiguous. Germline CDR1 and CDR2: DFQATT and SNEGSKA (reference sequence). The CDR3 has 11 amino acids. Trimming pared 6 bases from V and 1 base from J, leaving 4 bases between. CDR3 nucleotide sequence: TGCAGTGCGGGGAGCAATCAGCCCCAGCATTTT. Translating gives CSAGSNQPQHF.

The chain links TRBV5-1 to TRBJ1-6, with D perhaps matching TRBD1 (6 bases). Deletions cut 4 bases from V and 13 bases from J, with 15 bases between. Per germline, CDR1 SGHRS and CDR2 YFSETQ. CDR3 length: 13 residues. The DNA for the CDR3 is TGCGCCAGCAGCGGCAGGGGCCAGACTCCCCTCCACTTT. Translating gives CASSGRGQTPLHF.

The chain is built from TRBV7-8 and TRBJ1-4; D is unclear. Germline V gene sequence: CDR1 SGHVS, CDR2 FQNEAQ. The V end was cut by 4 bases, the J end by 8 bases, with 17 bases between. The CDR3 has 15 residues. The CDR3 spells CASSSAGTFPEKLFF. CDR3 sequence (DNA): TGTGCCAGCAGCTCCGCGGGAACCTTCCCAGAAAAACTGTTTTTT.

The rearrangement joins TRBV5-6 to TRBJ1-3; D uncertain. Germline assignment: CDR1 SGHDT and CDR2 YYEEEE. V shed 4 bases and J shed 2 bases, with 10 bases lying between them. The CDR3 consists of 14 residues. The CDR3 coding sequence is TGTGCCAGCAGCCTTAGAGAGACTGGAAACACCATATATTTT. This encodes CASSLRETGNTIYF.

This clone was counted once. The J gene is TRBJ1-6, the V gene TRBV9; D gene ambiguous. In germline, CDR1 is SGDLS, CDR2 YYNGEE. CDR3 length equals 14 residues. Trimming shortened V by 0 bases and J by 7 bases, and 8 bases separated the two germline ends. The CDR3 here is CASSVVPENSPLHF. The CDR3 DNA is TGTGCCAGCAGCGTAGTTCCTGAAAATTCACCCCTCCACTTT.

The CDR3 region is CASSQGSDSGYTF. In DNA form, the CDR3 reads TGTGCCAGCAGCCAAGGGTCGGACAGTGGCTACACCTTC. V is TRBV4-2 and J is TRBJ1-2, with D tentatively TRBD1 (6 bases). Germline V CDR1 and CDR2: LGHNA, YNFKEQ. This CDR3 has 13 amino acids. The ends were cut back, 1 base at V and 7 bases at J, with 10 bases in the middle.

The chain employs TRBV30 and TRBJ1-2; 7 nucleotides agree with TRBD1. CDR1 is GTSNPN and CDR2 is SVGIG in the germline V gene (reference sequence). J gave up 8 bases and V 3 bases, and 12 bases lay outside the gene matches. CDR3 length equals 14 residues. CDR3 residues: CAWSSERQGLGYTF. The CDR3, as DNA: TGTGCCTGGAGCTCCGAACGACAGGGATTAGGCTACACCTTC.

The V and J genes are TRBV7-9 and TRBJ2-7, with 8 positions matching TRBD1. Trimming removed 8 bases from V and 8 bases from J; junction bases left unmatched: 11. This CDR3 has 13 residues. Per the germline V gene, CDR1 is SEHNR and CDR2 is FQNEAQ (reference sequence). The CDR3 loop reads CASRVGQAVKQYF. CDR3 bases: TGTGCCAGCCGTGTGGGACAGGCGGTGAAGCAGTACTTC.

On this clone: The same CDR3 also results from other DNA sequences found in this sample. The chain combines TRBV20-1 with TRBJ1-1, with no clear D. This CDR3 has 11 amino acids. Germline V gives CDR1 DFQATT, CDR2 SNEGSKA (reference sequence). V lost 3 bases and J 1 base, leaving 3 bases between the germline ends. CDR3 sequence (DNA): TGCAGTGCTAGCCGGAACACTGAAGCTTTCTTT. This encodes CSASRNTEAFF.

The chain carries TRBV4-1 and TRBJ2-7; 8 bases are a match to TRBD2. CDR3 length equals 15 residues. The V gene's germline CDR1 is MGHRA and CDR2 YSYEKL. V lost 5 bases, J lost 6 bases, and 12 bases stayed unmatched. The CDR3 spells CASSNPAGATPEQYF. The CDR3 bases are TGCGCCAGCAGCAATCCAGCGGGAGCGACTCCCGAGCAGTACTTC.

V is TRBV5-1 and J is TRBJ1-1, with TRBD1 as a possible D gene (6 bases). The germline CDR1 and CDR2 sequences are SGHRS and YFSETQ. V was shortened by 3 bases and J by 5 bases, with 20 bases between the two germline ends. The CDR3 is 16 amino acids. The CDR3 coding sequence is TGCGCCAGCAGCTCCGAGTTCCAGGGGAGTATGACTGAAGCTTTCTTT. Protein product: CASSSEFQGSMTEAFF.

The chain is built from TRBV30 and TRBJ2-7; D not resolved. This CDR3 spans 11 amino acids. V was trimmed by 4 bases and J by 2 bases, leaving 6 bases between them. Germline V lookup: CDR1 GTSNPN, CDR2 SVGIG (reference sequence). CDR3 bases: TGTGCCTGGAAAACCACCTACGAGCAGTACTTC. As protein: CAWKTTYEQYF.

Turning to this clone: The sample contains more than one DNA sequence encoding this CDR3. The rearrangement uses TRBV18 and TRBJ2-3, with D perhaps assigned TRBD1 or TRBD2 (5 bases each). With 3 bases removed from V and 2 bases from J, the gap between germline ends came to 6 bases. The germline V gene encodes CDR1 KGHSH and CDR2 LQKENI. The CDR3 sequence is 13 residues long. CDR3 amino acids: CASSPGTTDTQYF. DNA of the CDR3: TGTGCCAGCTCACCCGGGACCACAGATACGCAGTATTTT.